This record concerns one T cell receptor (beta chain) sequence. In this sample, this clone turned up a few times. Its antigen remains undetermined. The record has no base qualities; no much larger clone is one base away. TCR beta CDR3 regions were sequenced from DNA using the immunoSEQ Assay. The authors' analysis ran thus. T cell density was computed as TCR beta template counts normalized to usable DNA estimated by amplifying housekeeping genes. The preseqR package was used to estimate richness by extrapolating to 400,000 templates for PBMC samples and to 120,000 templates for tissue samples. Clonality was taken to be one minus Pielou's evenness. Tissue-enriched TCRs were identified by differential abundance testing using productive amino-acid clonotypes, minimum total count 5 and alpha 0.1. Repertoire overlap between compartments was quantified with the Jaccard Index and Morisita Overlap Index. TCR beta CDR3s were clustered by GLIPH together with public tetramer-defined viral CDR3s, and at least three viral sequences plus V-gene enrichment were required for viral motifs. TCRdb holds this immuneACCESS table with in-frame rearrangements only. Some clones are missing; in checked studies, unresolved V genes explain under half, and the rest has no known cause. D and trimming were read from the DNA, whereas the V and J calls and clone size are those reported in that table. This sample gives approximately 1,500 clones in total; 24% of them show up just once. Around 21% of the sample comes from the top ten.

The source of the sample is a study of T cells in localized non-small cell lung cancer (dated by TCRdb to the early 2020s). Concerning the study at large: T cell repertoires of about 240 early-stage NSCLC patients were analyzed, with tumors being compared against uninvolved tumor-adjacent lungs. NSCLC patients had a mean age of approximately 66 years, and fewer than 150 were male and some 98 female. The cohort was made up of a few hundred treatment-naive NSCLC patients whose localized lung tumors had been resected.

At diagnosis, peripheral blood, uninvolved tumor-adjacent lung and tumor were collected and stored as a combination of fresh-frozen and FFPE material. Here is what the overall study found, with its caveats: Higher T cell density in blood was associated with longer overall survival, whereas higher clonality in adjacent lung was associated with shorter survival. Because multi-region sequencing of the tumors was not done, intratumor heterogeneity could not be ruled out. Because the study design was exploratory, TCR variables were selected using unadjusted p-values without false-discovery rate correction. A median of around 50 of the top 100 tumor clones were detected in paired uninvolved adjacent lung, and around 30 of these tumor clones were also found among the top 100 clones of the paired uninvolved adjacent lung. Uninvolved tumor-adjacent lung showed the highest T cell clonality, higher than tumor, which suggests more focused antigenic responses in the adjacent lung.

For CDR1 and CDR2, the germline V gene lists MNHGY and SAAAGT. Here V drops 10 bases and J drops 5 bases, and the junction holds 13 bases not matched to any gene. Reading from cysteine to phenylalanine, the CDR3 counts 14 amino acids. Just the 42-base CDR3 DNA is kept, in frame starting at base 1. The source is a female donor of 60 years or more with stage II lung adenocarcinoma. The chain is made from TRBV6-8 and TRBJ2-7, with 8 bases aligning to TRBD1. Sequencing was performed on lung tumor tissue, taken before any cancer treatment. The CDR3 here reads CAIRGAATGDEQYF. In nucleotides, the sequence is TGTGCCATCAGGGGGGCCGCGACAGGGGACGAGCAGTACTTC.